This T cell receptor (beta chain) was captured by sequencing in a study of T cells in Graves' hyperthyroidism and ophthalmopathy. The germline V and J ends were trimmed by 3 bases and 9 bases, with 15 bases remaining between them. The CDR3 length is 13 residues. Germline assignment: CDR1 SGHTA and CDR2 FQGNSA. From RNA transcripts, TCR beta CDR3 regions were amplified. The HTBI primer set served for first-round RT-PCR of the TCR CDR3. MiXCR, applied by TCRdb to the multiplex PCR reads, yields one record per CDR3 protein. The data contain 96,000 or so distinct CDR3 sequences, over 50% of them singletons.

The sequencing input was blood. The TCR was taken from a woman between 35 and 50 years old with Graves' hyperthyroidism. The chain is built from TRBV7-2 and TRBJ2-7, with unresolved D. CDR3 nucleotides: TGTGCCAGCAGCTTCGGGTCCGGCACGGTGCAGTACTTC. Translation: CASSFGSGTVQYF.